This T cell receptor beta chain emerged from a study of control samples from healthy donors and cancer patients. CDR1 MNHEY and CDR2 SVGAGI come from the germline V gene. The CDR3 sequence is 14 residues long. Trimming stripped 5 bases from V and 2 bases from J, with 13 bases between. Profiled with immunoSEQ multiplex PCR; TCRdb holds only in-frame clones, not every one. The data hold over 80,000 clones, with 82% observed a single time. The specimen sequenced was blood. The chain joins TRBV6-5 to TRBJ2-7; no definite D call. The TCR originated in a man aged 60 to 69 in good health. CDR3 bases: TGTGCCAGCAGTAGGCAGTATGAAACCTACGAGCAGTACTTC. Translation gives CASSRQYETYEQYF.